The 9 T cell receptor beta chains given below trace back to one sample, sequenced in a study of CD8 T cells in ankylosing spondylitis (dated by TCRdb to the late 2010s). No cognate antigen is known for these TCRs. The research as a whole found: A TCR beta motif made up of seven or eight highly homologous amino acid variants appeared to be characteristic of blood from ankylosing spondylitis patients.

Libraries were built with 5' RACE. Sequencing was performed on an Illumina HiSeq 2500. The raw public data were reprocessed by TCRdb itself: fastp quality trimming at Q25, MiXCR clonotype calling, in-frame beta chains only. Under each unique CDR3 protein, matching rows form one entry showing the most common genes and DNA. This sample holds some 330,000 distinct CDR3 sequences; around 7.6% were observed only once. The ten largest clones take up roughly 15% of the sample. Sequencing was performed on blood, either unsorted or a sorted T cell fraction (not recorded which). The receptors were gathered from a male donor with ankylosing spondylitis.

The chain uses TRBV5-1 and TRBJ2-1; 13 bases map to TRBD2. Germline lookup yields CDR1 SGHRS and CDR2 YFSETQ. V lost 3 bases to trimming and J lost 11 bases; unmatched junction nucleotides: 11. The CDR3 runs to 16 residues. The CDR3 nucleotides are TGCGCCAGCAGCTACAATGCCGGGACTAGCGGGACTCAGCAGTTCTTC. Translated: CASSYNAGTSGTQQFF.

CDR3 nucleotide sequence: TGCAGCGGGACGGACAGATACAATGAGCAGTTCTTC. Residues: CSGTDRYNEQFF. This chain links TRBV29-1 with TRBJ2-1; a possible D gene is TRBD1 (6 bases). This CDR3 is 12 amino acids long. The germline CDR1 and CDR2 sequences are SQVTM and ANQGSEA. Trimming cost V 7 bases and J 4 bases, with 11 bases left between them.

The CDR3 coding sequence is TGCGCCAGCAGCCGGGCTCCCTACTACGGGGAGCAGTTCTTC. It translates to CASSRAPYYGEQFF. This chain connects TRBV4-1 to TRBJ2-1; D is uncertain. Germline loops: CDR1 MGHRA, CDR2 YSYEKL. The V and J ends lost 4 bases and 10 bases respectively, with 17 bases between them. The CDR3 has 14 amino acids.

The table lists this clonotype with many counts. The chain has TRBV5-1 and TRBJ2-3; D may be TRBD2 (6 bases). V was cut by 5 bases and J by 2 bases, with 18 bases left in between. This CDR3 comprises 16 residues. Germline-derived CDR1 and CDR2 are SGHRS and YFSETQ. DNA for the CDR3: TGCGCCAGCAGTTTTACGAAGCGGGTATACACAGATACGCAGTATTTT. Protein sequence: CASSFTKRVYTDTQYF.

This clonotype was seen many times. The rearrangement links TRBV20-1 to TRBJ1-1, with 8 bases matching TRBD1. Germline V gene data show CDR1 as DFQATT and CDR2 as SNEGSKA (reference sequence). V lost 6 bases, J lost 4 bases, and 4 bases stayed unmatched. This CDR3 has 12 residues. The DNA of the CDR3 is TGCAGTGCCAGAACAGGGGGCACTGAAGCTTTCTTT. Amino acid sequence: CSARTGGTEAFF.

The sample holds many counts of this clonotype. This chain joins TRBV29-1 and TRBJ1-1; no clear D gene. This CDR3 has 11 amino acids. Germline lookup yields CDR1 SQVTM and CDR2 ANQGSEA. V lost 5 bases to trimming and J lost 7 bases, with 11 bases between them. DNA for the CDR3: TGCAGCGTTATCTTTGTTCTTGAAGCTTTCTTT. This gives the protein CSVIFVLEAFF.

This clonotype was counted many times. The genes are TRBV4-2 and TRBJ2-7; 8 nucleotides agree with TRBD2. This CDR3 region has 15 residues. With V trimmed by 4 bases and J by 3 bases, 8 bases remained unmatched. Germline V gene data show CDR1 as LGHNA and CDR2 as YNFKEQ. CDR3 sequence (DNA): TGTGCCAGCAGCCTTCAACCGGGACTAGGCTACGAGCAGTACTTC. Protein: CASSLQPGLGYEQYF.

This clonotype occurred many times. The CDR3: CASTATGEVNEQYF. The DNA of the CDR3 is TGTGCCAGCACCGCGACAGGGGAGGTTAACGAGCAGTACTTC. The chain recombines TRBV12-3 or TRBV12-4 with TRBJ2-7; 8 nucleotides agree with TRBD1. The CDR3 is 14 amino acids. With V trimmed by 7 bases and J by 5 bases, 10 bases remained unmatched.

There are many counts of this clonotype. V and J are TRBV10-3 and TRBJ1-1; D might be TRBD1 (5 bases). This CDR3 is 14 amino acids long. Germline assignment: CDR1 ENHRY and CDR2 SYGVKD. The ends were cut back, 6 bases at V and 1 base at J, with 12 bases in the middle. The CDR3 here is CAIRRGEPNTEAFF. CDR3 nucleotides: TGTGCCATCAGGAGGGGCGAACCGAACACTGAAGCTTTCTTT.